This T cell receptor (beta chain) emerged from a study of blood T cell repertoires in COVID-19. Study-level information: COVID-19 samples from acute and convalescent phases originated in the United States, Italy and Spain. T cells, B-cell-depleted T cells, or PBMCs supplied cDNA or gDNA.

Generated by immunoSEQ multiplex PCR, the TCRdb table keeps only in-frame clones and is missing some. The sample has more than 85,000 clones; around nine tenths are singletons. V dropped 0 bases and J dropped 3; count of bases not matched to a gene: 4. The CDR3 totals 16 residues. Germline V lookup: CDR1 SGDLS, CDR2 YYNGEE. The sample comprised peripheral blood. This receptor was taken from a man aged 60-69 years with acute or convalescent COVID-19. The V and J genes are TRBV9 and TRBJ2-3; 10 bases align to TRBD2. The CDR3 protein is CASSVAVAGGTDTQYF. CDR3 bases: TGTGCCAGCAGCGTAGCCGTAGCGGGAGGAACAGATACGCAGTATTTT.